Shown below are 27 T cell receptor beta chains from a single sample sequenced in a study of read filtering for tumor transcriptome and immune sequencing. From around 0.4 ug of RNA, a library with molecular barcoded alpha/delta and beta/gamma adaptors was made. MiXCR, applied by TCRdb to the reads, yields one record per CDR3 protein. The profile shows around 130,000 distinct CDR3 sequences, about 12% of them singletons. Sequencing used a population of CD138-negative cells sorted from bone marrow. The receptors stem from a donor at least 40 years old with multiple myeloma.

This clonotype rates as medium-sized. The chain combines TRBV7-2 with TRBJ2-1, with 12 bases matching TRBD2. The CDR3 is 18 amino acids. CDR1 and CDR2 (germline): SGHTA, FQGNSA. V was pared by 5 bases and J by 4 bases, with 12 bases of the junction left unmatched. The chain's CDR3 is CASSQETVLAGGYNEQFF. DNA for the CDR3: TGTGCCAGCAGCCAAGAAACCGTACTAGCGGGGGGATACAATGAGCAGTTCTTC.

The gene calls are TRBV9 and TRBJ2-1; D ambiguous. From germline, CDR1 is SGDLS and CDR2 YYNGEE. V lost 0 bases, J lost 6 bases, and 16 bases lay in between. The CDR3 runs to 16 residues. The CDR3 loop reads CASSVADAFWGNEQFF. CDR3 coding DNA: TGTGCCAGCAGCGTAGCAGACGCATTTTGGGGCAATGAGCAGTTCTTC.

This clonotype was detected ten times or more. The chain is built from TRBV20-1 and TRBJ1-5; D is possibly TRBD1 (6 bases). The V and J ends lost 5 bases and 6 bases respectively, with 14 bases between them. This CDR3 comprises 13 residues. Germline assignment: CDR1 DFQATT and CDR2 SNEGSKA (reference sequence). CDR3 sequence (DNA): TGCAGTGCTCAAAGGGGGAGGGGTCAGCCCCAGCATTTT. Translation gives CSAQRGRGQPQHF.

In regard to this clonotype: A much larger clone differs by one base, so this may be a read error. The chain is built from TRBV10-2 and TRBJ2-3; the match to TRBD2 covers 11 bases. The CDR3 totals 18 residues. Germline-derived CDR1 and CDR2 are WSHSY and SAAADI. This CDR3 is CASSEGSSGRARRDTRYF. CDR3 coding DNA: TGCGCCAGCAGTGAGGGAAGTAGCGGGAGGGCCCGGCGGGATACGCGGTATTTT.

At least ten counts were recorded for this clonotype. The chain couples TRBV15 to TRBJ2-1; the D gene is possibly TRBD2 (5 bases). The CDR3 covers 16 residues. V was clipped by 8 bases and J by 0 bases, with 17 bases between them. Germline-derived CDR1 and CDR2 are LNHNV and YYDKDF (reference sequence). CDR3 amino acids: CATRGGLGSSYNEQFF. In nucleotides, the CDR3 is TGTGCCACCCGAGGTGGCTTAGGGAGCTCCTACAATGAGCAGTTCTTC.

The table lists this clonotype with many counts. V is TRBV15 and J is TRBJ1-1; 7 bases map to TRBD1. Trimming took 5 bases from V and 7 from J; bases not matched to a gene: 4. Germline V gene sequence: CDR1 LNHNV, CDR2 YYDKDF (reference sequence). This CDR3 is 12 amino acids long. CDR3 in amino acids: CATSHRDSEAFF. CDR3 DNA sequence: TGTGCCACCAGCCACCGGGACAGTGAAGCTTTCTTT.

This clonotype was counted many times. This chain connects TRBV14 to TRBJ2-7; D not resolved. The CDR3 totals 14 residues. Germline V lookup: CDR1 SGHDN, CDR2 FVKESK. Trimming pared 4 bases from V and 0 bases from J, leaving 10 bases between. The CDR3: CASSPLRYSYEQYF. CDR3 DNA: TGTGCCAGCAGCCCCCTAAGGTACTCCTACGAGCAGTACTTC. Using reference TRBV14 and TRBJ2-7 for the parts outside the CDR3, the full variable domain is EAGVTQFPSHSVIEKGQTVTLRCDPISGHDNLYWYRRVMGKEIKFLLHFVKESKQDESGMPNNRFLAERTGGTYSTLKVQPAELEDSGVYFCASSPLRYSYEQYFGPGTRLTVT.

A remark on this clonotype: A much larger clone differs from this one at a single base, so this may be a read error. The chain couples TRBV12-5 to TRBJ1-2; no clear D gene. This CDR3 region has 11 residues. From germline, CDR1 is LGHNT and CDR2 FRNRAP. The CDR3 loop reads CARGLGGGYTF. Here the CDR3 DNA reads TGTGCTAGGGGTTTGGGAGGCGGCTACACCTTC.

This clonotype has ten or more counts. This sequence joins TRBV12-3 or TRBV12-4 and TRBJ1-5; D call uncertain. The CDR3 runs to 12 residues. The V and J ends lost 4 bases and 7 bases respectively, with 8 bases between them. The chain's CDR3 is CASSYRAQPQHF. The DNA for the CDR3 is TGTGCCAGCAGTTACCGGGCCCAGCCCCAGCATTTT.

This clonotype has at least ten counts. The chain couples TRBV12-3 or TRBV12-4 to TRBJ2-2; 9 nucleotides line up with TRBD2. V gave up 3 bases and J gave up 7 bases; unmatched junction bases: 9. This CDR3 has 16 amino acids. CDR3 sequence (DNA): TGTGCCAGCAGTTTGGGGGCGGGAGGGCCAGGCGGGGAGCTGTTTTTT. Amino acids: CASSLGAGGPGGELFF.

This clonotype has at least ten counts. The rearrangement uses TRBV27 and TRBJ2-2, with 13 bases matching TRBD2. The length of the CDR3 is 17 residues. CDR1 and CDR2 from the germline V gene are MNHEY and SMNVEV (reference sequence). V was pared by 2 bases and J by 6 bases, with 6 bases of the junction left unmatched. The CDR3 is CASSLNYGLAGAGELFF. Here the CDR3 DNA reads TGTGCCAGCAGTTTAAATTACGGACTAGCGGGAGCCGGGGAGCTGTTTTTT.

Many counts were recorded for this clonotype. The chain has TRBV5-4 and TRBJ2-7, with D possibly matching TRBD1 (5 bases). V lost 3 bases and J lost 4, with 14 bases in between. The CDR3 has 14 residues. Germline CDR1 reads SGHNT; CDR2 reads YYREEE (reference sequence). CDR3: CASSYQGSGYEQYF. Here the CDR3 DNA reads TGTGCCAGCAGCTACCAGGGTTCAGGATACGAGCAGTACTTC.

As regards this clonotype: A much larger clone is a single base away; this may be a read error. V and J are TRBV20-1 and TRBJ2-7, with 9 bases that match TRBD1. Germline CDR1 reads DFQATT; CDR2 reads SNEGSKA (reference sequence). The CDR3 contains 14 residues. Trimming took 5 bases from V and 4 from J; bases not matched to a gene: 9. In DNA form, the CDR3 reads TGCAGTGCTGGATGGGACAGGGCCCCATACGAGCAGTACTTC. This encodes CSAGWDRAPYEQYF.

This clonotype was detected only a few times. The chain combines TRBV19 with TRBJ2-3, with a tentative D call TRBD2 (5 bases). The CDR3 consists of 12 residues. V was shortened by 7 bases and J by 4 bases, with 9 bases between the two germline ends. The germline CDR1 and CDR2 sequences are LNHDA and SQIVND (reference sequence). The CDR3 DNA is TGTGCCAGTACGGGGAGCGCAGATACGCAGTATTTT. Its protein is CASTGSADTQYF.

Comments on this clonotype: This may be a read error, as it is one base from a much larger clone. The gene calls are TRBV11-2 and TRBJ2-7; D uncertain. V was shortened by 0 bases and J by 8 bases, with 14 bases between the two germline ends. Germline lookup yields CDR1 SGHAT and CDR2 FQNNGV. This CDR3 has 14 residues. The CDR3, as DNA: TGTGCCAGCAGCTTAGAGGCTAATAGGTACAAGCAGTACTTC. Its protein is CASSLEANRYKQYF.

This clonotype was counted many times. V gene TRBV2 combines with J gene TRBJ2-3, with TRBD2 matching 10 bases. The junction had 16 bases not matched to a gene; V was cut back by 7 bases and J by 3 bases. The CDR3 contains 18 residues. Germline V gene data show CDR1 as SNHLY and CDR2 as FYNNEI. DNA for the CDR3: TGTGCCAGCAAGTATCGAGCGGGAGGGCCTGTTAGGACAGATACGCAGTATTTT. It codes for CASKYRAGGPVRTDTQYF.

This clonotype came up many times. This sequence joins TRBV28 and TRBJ2-1; 11 nucleotides line up with TRBD2. The V gene's germline CDR1 is MDHEN and CDR2 SYDVKM. Unmatched junction bases numbered 5, after V lost 4 bases and J lost 6 bases. This CDR3 is built from 15 residues. Written as DNA, the CDR3 is TGTGCCAGCAGTTCCCTAGCGGGAGGTTTCAATGAGCAGTTCTTC. This translates into CASSSLAGGFNEQFF. Full variable domain (rest looked up from reference TRBV28 and TRBJ2-1): DVKVTQSSRYLVKRTGEKVFLECVQDMDHENMFWYRQDPGLGLRLIYFSYDVKMKEKGDIPEGYSVSREKKERFSLILESASTNQTSMYLCASSSLAGGFNEQFFGPGTRLTVL.

This clonotype was recorded at least ten times. The chain joins TRBV2 to TRBJ2-1; unclear D gene. V dropped 0 bases and J dropped 2 bases, with 8 bases sitting between them. Germline V lookup: CDR1 SNHLY, CDR2 FYNNEI. This CDR3 region has 15 residues. The CDR3 reads CASSEASRPYNEQFF. The CDR3 DNA sequence: TGTGCCAGCAGTGAAGCTAGCAGACCCTACAATGAGCAGTTCTTC.

A few counts support this clonotype. V and J are TRBV5-1 and TRBJ2-7; 10 positions match TRBD2. V was clipped by 0 bases and J by 4 bases; unmatched bases: 7. The CDR3 spans 16 residues. Germline lookup yields CDR1 SGHRS and CDR2 YFSETQ. CDR3 residues: CASSLARASGSYEQYF. The DNA of the CDR3 is TGCGCCAGCAGCTTGGCCCGGGCTAGCGGGAGTTACGAGCAGTACTTC. The variable domain in full, with the rest retrieved from reference TRBV5-1 and TRBJ2-7, is KAGVTQTPRYLIKTRGQQVTLSCSPISGHRSVSWYQQTPGQGLQFLFEYFSETQRNKGNFPGRFSGRQFSNSRSEMNVSTLELGDSALYLCASSLARASGSYEQYFGPGTRLTVT.

This clonotype was found many times. V and J are TRBV19 and TRBJ2-2; D gene unclear. Germline values: CDR1 LNHDA, CDR2 SQIVND (reference sequence). Trimming took 7 bases from V and 6 from J, leaving 18 bases between them. CDR3 length: 15 amino acids. The CDR3 DNA reads TGTGCCAGTATCGCCGGGCCCGGTGGAGCCGGGGAGCTGTTTTTT. Translated: CASIAGPGGAGELFF.

In its sample, this clonotype was seen many times. The chain employs TRBV6-6 and TRBJ2-5; 7 bases align to TRBD2. Germline CDR1 reads MNHNY; CDR2 reads SVGAGI (reference sequence). This CDR3 spans 13 amino acids. Trimming at V came to 6 bases and at J to 7 bases, leaving 8 bases not matched to a gene. CDR3: CASSPGTKGTQYF. DNA of the CDR3: TGTGCCAGCAGCCCTGGGACTAAGGGGACCCAGTACTTC.

This clonotype was picked up many times. V usage is TRBV19 and J usage is TRBJ2-1; D unresolved. The CDR3 is 14 amino acids. Trimming took off 5 bases at V and 9 bases at J, with 17 bases between the two ends. Germline values: CDR1 LNHDA, CDR2 SQIVND (reference sequence). CDR3 amino acids: CASSASGRVREQFF. The CDR3 DNA reads TGTGCCAGTAGTGCGTCTGGCCGGGTCCGTGAGCAGTTCTTC.

The chain has TRBV7-9 and TRBJ1-1, with D perhaps TRBD1 (6 bases). The V end lost 5 bases, the J end lost 1 base, and 14 bases lay between the germline ends. The germline CDR1 and CDR2 sequences are SEHNR and FQNEAQ (reference sequence). This CDR3 region has 15 residues. The CDR3 protein is CASSETGGQNTEAFF. For the CDR3, the DNA is TGTGCCAGCAGCGAGACAGGAGGTCAGAACACTGAAGCTTTCTTT. Based on the CDR3 plus reference TRBV7-9 and TRBJ1-1, the full variable domain is DTGVSQNPRHKITKRGQNVTFRCDPISEHNRLYWYRQTLGQGPEFLTYFQNEAQLEKSRLLSDRFSAERPKGSFSTLEIQRTEQGDSAMYLCASSETGGQNTEAFFGQGTRLTVV.

Comment on this clonotype: One base away lies a much larger clone, so this may be a sequencing read error. The CDR3 ends on some other residue instead of the conserved phenylalanine or tryptophan, so this is likely a read error. The chain uses TRBV29-1 and TRBJ2-5; a possible D gene is TRBD2 (5 bases). The CDR3 is 12 amino acids. The germline CDR1 and CDR2 sequences are SQVTM and ANQGSEA. Deletions cut 2 bases from V and 6 bases from J, with 10 bases between. CDR3 coding DNA: TGCAGCGTTGAATCCCTCGGGAAGACCCAGTACCTC. Translating it yields CSVESLGKTQYL.

This clonotype has ten or more counts. The rearrangement joins TRBV11-3 to TRBJ2-3, with unresolved D. Germline lookup yields CDR1 SGHNT and CDR2 YENEEA. The CDR3 loop spans 16 amino acids. V was trimmed by 2 bases and J by 4 bases, leaving 16 bases between them. CDR3 bases: TGTGCCAGCAGCTTATTGCCGGGCCCTCTGGCAGATACGCAGTATTTT. It encodes CASSLLPGPLADTQYF.

About this clonotype: Being one base from a much bigger clone, this may be a read error. This sequence joins TRBV12-3 or TRBV12-4 and TRBJ1-5; D is unresolved. The CDR3 is made up of 13 amino acids. CDR3 region: CASSLAEDQTQHF. For the CDR3, the DNA is TGTGCCAGCAGTTTGGCGGAGGATCAGACCCAGCATTTT.

As concerns this clonotype: An end of the junction differs from the germline gene, which may be a read error. The V call is TRBV3-1, the J call TRBJ2-1, with 9 bases lining up with TRBD2. The CDR3 has 15 residues. The germline V gene encodes CDR1 LGHDT and CDR2 YNNKEL (reference sequence). CDR3 bases: TGTGCTAGCAGCCAAGTGGGGGGACTAGCCTCTTCGCTGTTCTTC. It translates to CASSQVGGLASSLFF.